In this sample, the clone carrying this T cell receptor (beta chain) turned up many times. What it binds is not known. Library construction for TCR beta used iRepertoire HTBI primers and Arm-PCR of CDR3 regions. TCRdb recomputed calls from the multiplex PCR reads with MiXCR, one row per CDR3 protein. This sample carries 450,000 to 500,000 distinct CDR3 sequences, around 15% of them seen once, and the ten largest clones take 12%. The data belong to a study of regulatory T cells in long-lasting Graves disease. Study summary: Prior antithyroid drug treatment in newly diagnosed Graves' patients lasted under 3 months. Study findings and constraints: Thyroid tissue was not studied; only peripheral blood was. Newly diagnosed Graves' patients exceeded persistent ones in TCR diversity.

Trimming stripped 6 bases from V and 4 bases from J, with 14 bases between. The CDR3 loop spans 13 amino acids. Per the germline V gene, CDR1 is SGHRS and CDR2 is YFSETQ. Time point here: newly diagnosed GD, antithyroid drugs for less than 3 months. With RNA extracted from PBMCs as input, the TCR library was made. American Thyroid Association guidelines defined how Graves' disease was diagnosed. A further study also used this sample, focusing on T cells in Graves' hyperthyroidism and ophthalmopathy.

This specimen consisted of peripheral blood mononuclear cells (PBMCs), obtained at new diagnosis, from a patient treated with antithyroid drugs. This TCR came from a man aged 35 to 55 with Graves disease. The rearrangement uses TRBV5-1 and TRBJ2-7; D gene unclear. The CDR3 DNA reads TGCGCCAGCATGGTCGATAGGGAATACGAGCAGTACTTC. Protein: CASMVDREYEQYF.